Sequencing of this T cell receptor (beta chain) was carried out in a study of PD-1 blockade in classical Hodgkin lymphoma. Produced via immunoSEQ multiplex PCR; TCRdb's table is partial and in-frame only. This sample has under 60,000 clones, with approximately 86% found just once. In regard to this clone: The antigen is undetermined.

Findings and caveats of the study: Relapsed/refractory patients reportedly had the lowest baseline TCR diversity, below newly diagnosed patients, who were below healthy donors.

Documented time point: cycle 4 day 1 (C4D1), after more than five weeks of nivolumab. Each patient relapsed following autologous stem cell transplantation, and prior brentuximab vedotin exposure differed. Germline V lookup: CDR1 SGHAT, CDR2 FQNNGV. The CDR3 spans 14 residues. V shed 5 bases, J shed 5 bases, and the junction held 7 bases outside the gene matches. This TCR came from a human donor with classical Hodgkin lymphoma. The source material was peripheral blood mononuclear cells (PBMCs), sampled before the fourth cycle of nivolumab. The J gene is TRBJ2-5, the V gene TRBV11-2; 8 bases align to TRBD2. CDR3 DNA: TGTGCCAGCAGCCCGGGACTAGTGTGGGAGACCCAGTACTTC. Translation gives CASSPGLVWETQYF.